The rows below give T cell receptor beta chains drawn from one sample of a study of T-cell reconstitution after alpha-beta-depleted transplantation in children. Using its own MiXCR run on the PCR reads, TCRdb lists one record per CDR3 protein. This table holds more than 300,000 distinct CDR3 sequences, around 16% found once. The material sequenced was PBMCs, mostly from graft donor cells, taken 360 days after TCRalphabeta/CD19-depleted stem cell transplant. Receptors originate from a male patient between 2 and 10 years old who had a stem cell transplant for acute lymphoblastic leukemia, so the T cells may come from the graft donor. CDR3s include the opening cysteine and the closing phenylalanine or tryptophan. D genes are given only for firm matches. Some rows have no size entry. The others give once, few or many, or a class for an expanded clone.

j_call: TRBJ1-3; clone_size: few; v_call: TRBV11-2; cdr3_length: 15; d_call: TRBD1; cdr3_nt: TGTGCCAGCAGCTTGGAGGGACAGCGGGGAAACACCATATATTTT; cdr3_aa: CASSLEGQRGNTIYF
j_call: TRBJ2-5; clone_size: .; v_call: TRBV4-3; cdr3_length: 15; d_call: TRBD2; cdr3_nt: TGCGCCAGCAGCCGTAGCGGGAGGGCCTATGAGACCCAGTACTTC; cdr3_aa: CASSRSGRAYETQYF
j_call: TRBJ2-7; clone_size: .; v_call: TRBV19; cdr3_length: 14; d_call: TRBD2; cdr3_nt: TGTGCCAGTAGTGGTAGCGGGAGATCCAGGGAGCAGTACTTC; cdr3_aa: CASSGSGRSREQYF
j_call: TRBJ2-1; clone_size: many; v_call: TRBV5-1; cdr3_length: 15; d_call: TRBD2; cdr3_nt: TGCGCCAGCAGCTTGTCGGGGGAGGGGTACAATGAGCAGTTCTTC; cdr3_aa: CASSLSGEGYNEQFF
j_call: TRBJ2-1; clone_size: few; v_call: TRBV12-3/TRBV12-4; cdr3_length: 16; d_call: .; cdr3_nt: TGTGCCAGCAGTCCTGCCCCACTGAGGGCGGTGGGTGAGCAGTTCTTC; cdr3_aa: CASSPAPLRAVGEQFF
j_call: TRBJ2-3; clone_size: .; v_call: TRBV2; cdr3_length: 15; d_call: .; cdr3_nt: TGTGCCAGCAGTACCAGGGAAGGGGGGGCAGATACGCAGTATTTT; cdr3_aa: CASSTREGGADTQYF
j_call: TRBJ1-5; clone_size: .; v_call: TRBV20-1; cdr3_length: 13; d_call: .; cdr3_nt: TGCAGTGCTAAAGATCAAGGTTGGCAGCCCCAGCATTTT; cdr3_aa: CSAKDQGWQPQHF
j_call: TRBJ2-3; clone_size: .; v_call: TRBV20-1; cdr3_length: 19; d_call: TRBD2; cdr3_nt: TGCAGTGCTAGAGATCGGCTAGCGGGAGGGTCCTCTAGCACAGATACGCAGTATTTT; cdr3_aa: CSARDRLAGGSSSTDTQYF
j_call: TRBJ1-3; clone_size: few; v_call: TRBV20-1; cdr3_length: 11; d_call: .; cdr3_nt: TGCAGTGCTAGACTAGGAAACACCATATATTTT; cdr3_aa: CSARLGNTIYF
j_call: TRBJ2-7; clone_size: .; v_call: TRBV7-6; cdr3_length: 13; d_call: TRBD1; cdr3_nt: TGTGCCAGCAGCTTTAGACAGGGCTACGAGCAGTACTTC; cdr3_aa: CASSFRQGYEQYF
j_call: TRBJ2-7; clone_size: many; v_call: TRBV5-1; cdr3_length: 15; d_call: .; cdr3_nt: TGCGCCAGCAGCTTGCTCTTAGGAGATCTCGACGAGCAGTACTTC; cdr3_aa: CASSLLLGDLDEQYF
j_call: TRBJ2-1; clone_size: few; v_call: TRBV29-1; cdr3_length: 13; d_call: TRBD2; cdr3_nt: TGCAGCCTTACTAGCGGGAGTGGAGATGAGCAGTTCTTC; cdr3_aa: CSLTSGSGDEQFF
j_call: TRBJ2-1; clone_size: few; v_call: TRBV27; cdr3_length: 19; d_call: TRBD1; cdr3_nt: TGTGCCAGCAGTTTATCAACAGGGGGCGCAGGGATGCGGTACAATGAGCAGTTCTTC; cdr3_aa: CASSLSTGGAGMRYNEQFF
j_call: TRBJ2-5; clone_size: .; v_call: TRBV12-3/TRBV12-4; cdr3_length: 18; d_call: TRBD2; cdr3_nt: TGTGCCAGCAGTTTATCTCTAACTAGCGGGAGTGGTGGAGAGACCCAGTACTTC; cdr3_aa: CASSLSLTSGSGGETQYF
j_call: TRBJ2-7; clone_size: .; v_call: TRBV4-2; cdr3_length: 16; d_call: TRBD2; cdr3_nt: TGTGCCAGCAGCTCCGAAGGGCGGGAGGCTCAATACGAGCAGTACTTC; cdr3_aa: CASSSEGREAQYEQYF
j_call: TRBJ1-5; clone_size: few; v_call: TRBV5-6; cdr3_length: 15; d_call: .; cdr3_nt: TGTGCCAGCAGCTTGTTCGGCTATAGCAATCAGCCCCAGCATTTT; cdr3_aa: CASSLFGYSNQPQHF
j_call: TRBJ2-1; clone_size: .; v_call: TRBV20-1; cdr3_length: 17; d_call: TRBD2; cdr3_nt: TGCAGTGCTTTTGGGGGGGGAGGGCCGTCCTCCTACAATGAGCAGTTCTTC; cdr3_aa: CSAFGGGGPSSYNEQFF
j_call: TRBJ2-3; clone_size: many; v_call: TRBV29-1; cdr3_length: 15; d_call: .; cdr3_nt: TGCAGCGTTATCAGGGAGACTAGATCCACAGATACGCAGTATTTT; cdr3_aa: CSVIRETRSTDTQYF
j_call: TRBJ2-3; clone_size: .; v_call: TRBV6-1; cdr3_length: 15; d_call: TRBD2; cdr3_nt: TGTGCCAGCAGAGATTTAGCGGGAGGAACAGATACGCAGTATTTT; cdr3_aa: CASRDLAGGTDTQYF
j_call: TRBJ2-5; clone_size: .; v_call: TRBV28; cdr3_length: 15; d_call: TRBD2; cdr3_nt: TGTGCCAGCTCTGGGTCGGGAGGGCCGAGGAGGGCCCAGTACTTC; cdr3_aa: CASSGSGGPRRAQYF
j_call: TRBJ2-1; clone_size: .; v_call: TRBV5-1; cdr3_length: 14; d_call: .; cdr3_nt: TGCGCCAGCAGCTTCGGTGGCGGAAACAATGAGCAGTTCTTC; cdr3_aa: CASSFGGGNNEQFF
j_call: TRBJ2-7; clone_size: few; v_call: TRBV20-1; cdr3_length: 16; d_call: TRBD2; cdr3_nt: TGCAGTGCTAGAGTAGCGGGAAAGGGTCGCGACTACGAGCAGTACTTC; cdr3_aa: CSARVAGKGRDYEQYF
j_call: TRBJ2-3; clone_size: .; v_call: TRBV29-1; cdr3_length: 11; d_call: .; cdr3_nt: TGCAGCGTTAAGAAGTCAGATACGCAGTATTTT; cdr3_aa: CSVKKSDTQYF
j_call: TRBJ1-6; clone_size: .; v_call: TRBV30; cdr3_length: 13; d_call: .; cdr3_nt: TGTGCCTGGAGTGGGCAGGTCGGTTCACCCCTCCACTTT; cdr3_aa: CAWSGQVGSPLHF
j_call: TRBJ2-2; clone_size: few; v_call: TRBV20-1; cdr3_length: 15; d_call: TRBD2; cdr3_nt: TGCAGTGCTCGTACTAGCGGCCCGAACACCGGGGAGCTGTTTTTT; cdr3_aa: CSARTSGPNTGELFF
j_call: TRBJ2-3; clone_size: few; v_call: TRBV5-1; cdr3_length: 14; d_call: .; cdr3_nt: TGCGCCAGCAGCTCCGGTGGGGCGACAGATACGCAGTATTTT; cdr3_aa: CASSSGGATDTQYF
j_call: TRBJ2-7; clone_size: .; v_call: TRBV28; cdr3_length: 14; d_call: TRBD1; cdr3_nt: TGTGCCAGCAATAGTCCCGGGACAGCGTACGAGCAGTACTTC; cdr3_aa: CASNSPGTAYEQYF
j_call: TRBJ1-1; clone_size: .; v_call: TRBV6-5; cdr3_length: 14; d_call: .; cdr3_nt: TGTGCCAGCAGTTGGTCGCAGCTGAACACTGAAGCTTTCTTT; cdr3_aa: CASSWSQLNTEAFF
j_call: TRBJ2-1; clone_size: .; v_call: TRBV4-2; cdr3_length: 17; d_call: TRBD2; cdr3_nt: TGTGCCAGCAGCCAAGATCCCAGCGGGAGGCCAGACAATGAGCAGTTCTTC; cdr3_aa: CASSQDPSGRPDNEQFF